A single sample gave rise to the 10 T cell receptor beta chains below, sequenced in a study of cytomegalovirus exposure and HLA in healthy donors. 13 Jbeta primers and 60 Vbeta primers were used for the PCR. The repertoire was sequenced with immunoSEQ multiplex PCR; TCRdb's copy has only in-frame clones and lacks some. The sample has 100,000 or so clones, 60% to 80% seen once. Material: PBMCs. These receptors were taken from a human donor in good health.

The chain links TRBV5-1 to TRBJ1-2; 9 bases fit TRBD1. Germline V gene sequence: CDR1 SGHRS, CDR2 YFSETQ. Trimming cost V 2 bases and J 1 base; bases outside gene matches: 12. This CDR3 comprises 18 residues. The DNA of the CDR3 is TGCGCCAGCAGCTTATGGAGAGCCGGGACAGGGCTTAACTATGGCTACACCTTC. Translated, it gives CASSLWRAGTGLNYGYTF.

V usage is TRBV7-8 and J usage is TRBJ1-3; D remains ambiguous. Germline-derived CDR1 and CDR2 are SGHVS and FQNEAQ. The CDR3 extends over 15 amino acids. Trimming pared 5 bases from V and 6 bases from J, leaving 17 bases between. The DNA of the CDR3 is TGTGCCAGCAGCCTCCGCCCCGGACTGCAAAACACCATATATTTT. Residues: CASSLRPGLQNTIYF.

The V call is TRBV7-9, the J call TRBJ1-1, with a possible D match to TRBD1 (5 bases). Germline values: CDR1 SEHNR, CDR2 FQNEAQ (reference sequence). Trimming took off 1 base at V and 4 bases at J, with 13 bases between the two ends. The CDR3 spans 15 residues. In DNA, the CDR3 is TGTGCCAGCAGCTTAGTGGCAGGGTCTTCCACTGAAGCTTTCTTT. This codes for CASSLVAGSSTEAFF. The entire variable domain, with the rest obtained from reference TRBV7-9 and TRBJ1-1, is as follows: DTGVSQNPRHKITKRGQNVTFRCDPISEHNRLYWYRQTLGQGPEFLTYFQNEAQLEKSRLLSDRFSAERPKGSFSTLEIQRTEQGDSAMYLCASSLVAGSSTEAFFGQGTRLTVV.

The chain combines TRBV5-6 with TRBJ2-3; 7 bases map to TRBD2. There are 14 residues in the CDR3. The germline CDR1 and CDR2 sequences are SGHDT and YYEEEE. Unmatched junction bases numbered 5, after V lost 5 bases and J lost 2 bases. CDR3 in amino acids: CASSSGLVTDTQYF. The CDR3 DNA reads as TGTGCCAGCAGTTCAGGACTAGTCACAGATACGCAGTATTTT.

The chain uses TRBV2 and TRBJ2-7; a weak D match, TRBD2 (7 bases). The germline V gene has CDR1 SNHLY and CDR2 FYNNEI. V was pared by 9 bases and J by 3 bases, with 12 bases between. The CDR3 is 12 residues long. For the CDR3, the DNA is TGTGCCAGTGGGCGGGGGCGCTACGAGCAGTACTTC. Its protein is CASGRGRYEQYF.

V usage is TRBV5-4 and J usage is TRBJ2-7; maybe TRBD2 (6 bases). This CDR3 has 15 amino acids. CDR1 and CDR2 (germline): SGHNT, YYREEE (reference sequence). V lost 3 bases and J lost 7, with 20 bases in between. This chain's CDR3 is CASSSPRDWGREQYF. In DNA form, the CDR3 reads TGTGCCAGCAGCTCGCCGAGGGACTGGGGTCGAGAGCAGTACTTC.

The rearrangement joins TRBV29-1 to TRBJ1-3; 8 bases match TRBD1. CDR3 size: 12 residues. Germline V gene sequence: CDR1 SQVTM, CDR2 ANQGSEA. CDR3 amino acids: CRTGSTGNTIYF. The CDR3, as DNA: TGCCGGACAGGGAGCACTGGAAACACCATATATTTT.

The gene calls are TRBV28 and TRBJ2-7; TRBD1 agrees at 7 bases. CDR1 and CDR2 (germline): MDHEN, SYDVKM. The CDR3 consists of 15 residues. The V and J ends lost 5 bases and 6 bases, in that order; junction bases with no gene match: 13. CDR3 region: CASSPQTGTVGEQYF. The CDR3 coding sequence is TGTGCCAGCAGTCCCCAGACAGGGACGGTGGGCGAGCAGTACTTC.

This chain joins TRBV7-8 and TRBJ1-2, with TRBD1 matching over 8 bases. J lost 8 bases, V lost 5 bases, and 16 bases had no gene match. The CDR3 is made up of 16 amino acids. Germline V gene lookup returns CDR1 SGHVS and CDR2 FQNEAQ. CDR3 amino acids: CASSPAPTGAVWGYTF. The CDR3 DNA reads as TGTGCCAGCAGCCCGGCTCCGACAGGGGCCGTGTGGGGCTACACCTTC.

This clone has only a few counts. This chain links TRBV6-5 with TRBJ2-7, with D perhaps TRBD1 (7 bases). Germline CDR1 and CDR2: MNHEY and SVGAGI. Deletions cut 6 bases from V and 3 bases from J, with 18 bases between. CDR3 length: 15 amino acids. The CDR3: CASSPVGGGFYEQYF. CDR3 in DNA: TGTGCCAGCAGCCCAGTCGGAGGGGGCTTCTACGAGCAGTACTTC.